This T cell receptor beta chain originates from a study of tumor-infiltrating lymphocytes in oesophageal squamous cell carcinoma. TCRdb re-called the PCR reads with MiXCR, one entry per CDR3 protein. The data contain tens of thousands of distinct CDR3 sequences, about 40% of them singletons. The CDR3 covers 13 residues. This receptor was obtained from a male donor with esophageal squamous cell carcinoma. The sequenced material came from esophageal tumor tissue. V is TRBV5-3 and J is TRBJ2-1; 7 bases line up with TRBD2. The last part of the DNA fits TRBJ2-7 better; the J call may be wrong. TRBV5-3 is an ORF, with its function uncertain. CDR3 DNA sequence: TGTGCCAGCAGCCCAACGGGAGGTAGGGAGCAGTACTTC. Translation: CASSPTGGREQYF.